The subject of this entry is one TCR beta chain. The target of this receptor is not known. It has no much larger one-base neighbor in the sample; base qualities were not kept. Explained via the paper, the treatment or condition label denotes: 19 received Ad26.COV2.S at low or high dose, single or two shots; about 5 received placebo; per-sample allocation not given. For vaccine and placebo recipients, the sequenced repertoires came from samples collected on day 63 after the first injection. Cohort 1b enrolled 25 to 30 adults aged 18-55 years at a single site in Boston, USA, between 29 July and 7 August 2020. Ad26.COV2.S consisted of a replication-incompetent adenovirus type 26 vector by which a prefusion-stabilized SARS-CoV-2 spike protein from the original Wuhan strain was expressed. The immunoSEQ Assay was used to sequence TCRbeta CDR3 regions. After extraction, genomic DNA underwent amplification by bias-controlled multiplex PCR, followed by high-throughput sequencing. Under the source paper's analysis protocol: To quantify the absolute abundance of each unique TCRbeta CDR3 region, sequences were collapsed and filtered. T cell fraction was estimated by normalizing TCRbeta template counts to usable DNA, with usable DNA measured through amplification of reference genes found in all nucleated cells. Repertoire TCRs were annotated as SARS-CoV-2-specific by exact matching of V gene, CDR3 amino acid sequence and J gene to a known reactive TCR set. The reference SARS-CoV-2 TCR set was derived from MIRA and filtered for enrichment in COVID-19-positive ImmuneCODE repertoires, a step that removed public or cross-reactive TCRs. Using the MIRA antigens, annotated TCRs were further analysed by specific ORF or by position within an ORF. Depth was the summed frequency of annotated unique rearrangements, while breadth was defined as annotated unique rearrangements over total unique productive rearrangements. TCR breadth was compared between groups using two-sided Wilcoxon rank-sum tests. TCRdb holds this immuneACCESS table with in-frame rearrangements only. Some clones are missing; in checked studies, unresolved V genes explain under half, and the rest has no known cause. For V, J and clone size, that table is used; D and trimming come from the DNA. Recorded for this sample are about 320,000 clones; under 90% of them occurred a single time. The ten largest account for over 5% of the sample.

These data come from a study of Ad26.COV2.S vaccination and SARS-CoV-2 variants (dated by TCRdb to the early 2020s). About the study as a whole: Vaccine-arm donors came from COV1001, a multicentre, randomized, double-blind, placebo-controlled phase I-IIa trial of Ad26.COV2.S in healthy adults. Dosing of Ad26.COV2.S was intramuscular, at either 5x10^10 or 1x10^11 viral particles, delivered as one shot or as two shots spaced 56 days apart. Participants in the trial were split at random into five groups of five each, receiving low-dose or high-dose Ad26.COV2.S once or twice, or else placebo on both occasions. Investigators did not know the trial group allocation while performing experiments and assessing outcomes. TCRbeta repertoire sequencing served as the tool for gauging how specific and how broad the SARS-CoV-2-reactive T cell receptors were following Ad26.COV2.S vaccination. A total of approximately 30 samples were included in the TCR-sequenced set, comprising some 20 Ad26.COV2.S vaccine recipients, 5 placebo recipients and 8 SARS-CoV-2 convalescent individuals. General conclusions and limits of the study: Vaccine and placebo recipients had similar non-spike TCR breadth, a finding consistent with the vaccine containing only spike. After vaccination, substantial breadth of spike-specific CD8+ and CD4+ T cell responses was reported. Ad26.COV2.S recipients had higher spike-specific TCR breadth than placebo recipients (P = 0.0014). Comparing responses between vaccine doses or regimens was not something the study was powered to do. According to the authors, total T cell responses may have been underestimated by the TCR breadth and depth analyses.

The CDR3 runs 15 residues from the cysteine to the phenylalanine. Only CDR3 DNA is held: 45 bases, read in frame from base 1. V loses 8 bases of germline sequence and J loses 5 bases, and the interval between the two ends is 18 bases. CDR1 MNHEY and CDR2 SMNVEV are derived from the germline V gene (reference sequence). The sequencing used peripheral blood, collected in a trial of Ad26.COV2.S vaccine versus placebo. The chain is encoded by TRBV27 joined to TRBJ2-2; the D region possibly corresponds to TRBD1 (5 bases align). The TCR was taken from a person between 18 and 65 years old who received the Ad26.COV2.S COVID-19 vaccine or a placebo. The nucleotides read TGTGCCAGCCAAGCAGGGCCTCTAACGACCGGGGAGCTGTTTTTT. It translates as CASQAGPLTTGELFF.